This entry concerns a single TCR beta chain. The specificity of this receptor is unknown. Base qualities are missing; no much larger clone stands one base away. The Qiagen DNeasy kit was used to extract genomic DNA from unsorted PBMCs and from the negatively selected CD4+ and CD8+ fractions. TCR beta CDR3 regions were amplified by immunoSEQ multiplex PCR using primers annealing to V and J segments. A synthetic immune receptor repertoire was used to minimize amplification bias, and any remaining bias was removed computationally after sequencing. The study's processing was this. Custom Python scripts were used to quantify repertoire diversity as the Shannon entropy index. The unsorted, CD4+ and CD8+ repertoires were each analyzed separately, with the exception of combined analyses, where CD4+ and CD8+ sequences were merged in silico. A clone counted as expanded when the clone's frequency after treatment rose at least 2-fold relative to C1D1, and clones undetected at baseline were given a pseudocount of 0.5. Singleton clones were defined as clones with 0 or 1 copy at C1D1, and non-singleton clones were defined as clones with 2 or more copies. Clones expanded in unsorted samples were labelled as CD4+, CD8+ or unknown by matching protein sequences in sorted samples from the same patient. Diversity changes from C1D1 to C4D1 were tested in paired samples using Wilcoxon tests. Imported from immuneACCESS, the table was reduced by TCRdb to in-frame sequences with V and J called. These copies leave out some clones; in studies compared against another copy, an unresolved V gene accounts for under half, and the cause of the remainder is not known. V and J calls and clone size come straight from that table; D and trimming were deduced from the DNA. The table for this sample lists fewer than 7,500 clones; around 79% of them were counted only once. The ten largest clones take up almost 35% of the sample.

These data belong to a study of PD-1 blockade in classical Hodgkin lymphoma (dated by TCRdb to between 2020 and 2021). At the level of the whole study: Nivolumab dosing was 3 mg/kg intravenously every 2 weeks, continuing until either disease progression or unacceptable toxicity. The study used CyTOF and TCR beta sequencing to define a peripheral blood immune signature of response to PD-1 blockade in classical Hodgkin lymphoma.

What this sample's time point label stands for: cycle 2 day 1 (C2D1) of nivolumab. Relapse after autologous stem cell transplantation had occurred in all trial patients, and cohorts A, B and C were distinguished by prior brentuximab vedotin exposure. The trial cohort was composed of about 58 patients with relapsed/refractory classical Hodgkin lymphoma, for whom complete response, partial response or progressive disease was recorded as best overall response. Trial patients were treated with single-agent nivolumab in the multi-cohort phase II CheckMate 205 trial. An independent review committee assessed best overall response by applying the 2007 International Working Group response criteria. Trial PBMCs were collected immediately before nivolumab initiation (C1D1) and during therapy at cycle 2 day 1 and cycle 4 day 1. Peripheral blood was collected in 8 mL Vacutainer Cell Preparation Tubes, from which PBMCs were isolated by centrifugation and then cryopreserved.

Spanning cysteine to phenylalanine, the CDR3 consists of 15 amino acids. Kept here is only the CDR3 DNA, which spans 45 bases and is read in frame from base 1. CDR1 and CDR2 were assigned from the germline V gene as SGDLS and YYNGEE. V sheds 0 bases and J sheds 5 bases, leaving 13 bases between their ends. What the authors observed across the whole study: Baseline diversity similar to that of newly diagnosed patients was observed in trial patients achieving complete response, whereas significantly lower diversity was observed in partial responders and progressors. Baseline TCR diversity was reported to be lower in newly diagnosed patients than in healthy donors, and even lower in relapsed/refractory patients. A significant rise by C4D1 was seen in CD4+ but not CD8+ TCR diversity (p=0.0027 vs p=0.16), with the rise being most apparent in complete responders (p=0.02). Patients starting nivolumab less than 1 year after ASCT had lower diversity and were excluded from later analyses to avoid confounding by immune reconstitution. Only a single clinical trial cohort was studied, and what caused the repertoire differences, possibly disease activity or prior therapy, remained undefined.

The sequencing here drew on peripheral blood mononuclear cells (PBMCs), taken before the second cycle of nivolumab. The chain uses TRBV9 and TRBJ2-3; no confident D gene assignment can be made. The receptor comes from a human donor with classical Hodgkin lymphoma. The CDR3 protein sequence reads: CASSVAIAPGDTQYF. The sequenced DNA is TGTGCCAGCAGCGTAGCTATAGCTCCGGGAGATACGCAGTATTTT. The variable domain in full, with residues beyond the CDR3 obtained from the reference TRBV9 and TRBJ2-3 genes, is DSGVTQTPKHLITATGQRVTLRCSPRSGDLSVYWYQQSLDQGLQFLIQYYNGEERAKGNILERFSAQQFPDLHSELNLSSLELGDSALYFCASSVAIAPGDTQYFGPGTRLTVL.